These 6 T cell receptor beta chains share one sample of origin, sequenced in a study of T cells after yellow fever vaccination. TCRdb analysed the 5' RACE reads with MiXCR anew, one entry per CDR3 protein. The data contain 600,000 to 750,000 distinct CDR3 sequences, more than 9% of them singletons. This specimen was PBMCs, taken on the day of the yellow fever booster vaccination. The receptors here all came from a man aged 25 to 40 who received the YFV17D yellow fever vaccine.

Only a few counts were recorded for this clonotype. The chain uses TRBV27 and TRBJ2-1; 11 nucleotides line up with TRBD2. Germline CDR1 MNHEY, CDR2 SMNVEV (reference sequence). J was trimmed by 2 bases and V by 5 bases; bases with no gene match: 8. This CDR3 is built from 17 residues. CDR3 protein: CASSGTSGYRPYNEQFF. The DNA for the CDR3 is TGTGCCAGCAGTGGGACTAGCGGTTATAGACCCTACAATGAGCAGTTCTTC.

This clonotype was counted between two and nine times. V usage is TRBV29-1 and J usage is TRBJ2-2; D may correspond to TRBD1 or TRBD2 (5 bases each). CDR1 and CDR2 from the germline V gene are SQVTM and ANQGSEA. There are 14 residues in the CDR3. The germline V and J ends were trimmed by 5 bases and 2 bases, with 12 bases remaining between them. The CDR3 here is CSVQRDRNTGELFF. As DNA, the CDR3 is TGCAGCGTTCAGAGGGACCGCAACACCGGGGAGCTGTTTTTT.

The sample holds a few counts of this clonotype. J is TRBJ2-7 and V is TRBV29-1, with D unclear. The germline gives CDR1 SQVTM, CDR2 ANQGSEA. The germline V and J ends were trimmed by 1 base and 2 bases, with 3 bases remaining between them. The CDR3 extends over 11 amino acids. Written as DNA, the CDR3 is TGCAGCGTTGAAGCTGCCTACGAGCAGTACTTC. Translation: CSVEAAYEQYF.

This clonotype has a count of ten or more. This chain links TRBV12-3 or TRBV12-4 with TRBJ1-3, with 9 bases matching TRBD1. The CDR3 runs to 18 residues. With 5 bases clipped from V and 0 bases from J, the junction kept 11 bases outside the gene matches. CDR3 residues: CASSKSGTGSSSGNTIYF. CDR3 nucleotide sequence: TGTGCCAGCAGTAAATCCGGGACAGGGAGTTCCTCTGGAAACACCATATATTTT.

This chain links TRBV6-5 with TRBJ2-7; TRBD2 matches 7 bases. This CDR3 is 14 amino acids long. V gave up 2 bases and J gave up 3 bases; unmatched junction bases: 4. Germline CDR1 MNHEY, CDR2 SVGAGI. This CDR3 reads CASSYSGTNYEQYF. For the CDR3, the DNA is TGTGCCAGCAGTTACAGCGGGACGAACTACGAGCAGTACTTC.

This clonotype showed up just a few times. V gene TRBV15 combines with J gene TRBJ2-5; no clear D. The CDR3 is 12 residues long. In germline, CDR1 is LNHNV, CDR2 YYDKDF (reference sequence). V was cut by 3 bases and J by 9 bases, with 11 bases left in between. CDR3 sequence reads: CATSRGAVAQYF. The DNA for the CDR3 is TGTGCCACCAGCAGGGGTGCGGTCGCCCAGTACTTC.